The 30 T cell receptor beta chains reported below all come from one sample, sequenced in a study of shared clonotypes between healthy human individuals. CD8 cells regarded as naive lacked CD45RO, were positively chosen for CCR7, and omitted terminally differentiated effector memory CD45RA+ cells. Repertoires were generated with immunoSEQ multiplex PCR, while TCRdb's copy carries only in-frame clones and drops some. In the table there are roughly 2,000,000 clones, 93% of which are singletons. Sequencing was carried out using naive CD8+ T cells from PBMCs. These TCRs come from a man between 18 and 29 years old in good health. Some clones in this sample may be carry-over from other donors' samples.

The gene calls are TRBV13 and TRBJ2-7; D is possibly TRBD1 or TRBD2 (6 bases each). Trimming shortened V by 4 bases and J by 0 bases, and 13 bases separated the two germline ends. The germline CDR1 and CDR2 sequences are PRHDT and FYEKMQ (reference sequence). This CDR3 region has 15 residues. CDR3 DNA: TGTGCCAGCAGCTCCTCGGGGGACATCTCCTACGAGCAGTACTTC. It codes for CASSSSGDISYEQYF.

With respect to this clone: Other nucleotide sequences in the sample specify the same CDR3. V and J are TRBV28 and TRBJ1-5; 7 bases fit TRBD1. CDR1 is MDHEN and CDR2 is SYDVKM in the germline V gene. V was clipped by 6 bases and J by 2 bases; unmatched bases: 4. The length of the CDR3 is 14 residues. In DNA, the CDR3 is TGTGCCAGCAGCCCTGGGACAGGCAATCAGCCCCAGCATTTT. This translates into CASSPGTGNQPQHF.

The V call is TRBV27, the J call TRBJ2-6, with D perhaps being TRBD1 or TRBD2 (5 bases each). This CDR3 spans 16 amino acids. The V end lost 8 bases, the J end lost 2 bases, and 16 bases lay between the germline ends. Germline V gene lookup returns CDR1 MNHEY and CDR2 SMNVEV (reference sequence). CDR3 in amino acids: CASGPVGTPGANVLTF. CDR3 in DNA: TGTGCCAGCGGGCCAGTCGGGACGCCTGGGGCCAACGTCCTGACTTTC.

The rearrangement uses TRBV27 and TRBJ2-2; D tentatively fits TRBD1 or TRBD2 (5 bases each). CDR3 size: 17 residues. The V and J ends lost 0 bases and 5 bases respectively, with 16 bases between them. The V gene's germline CDR1 is MNHEY and CDR2 SMNVEV (reference sequence). Here the CDR3 DNA reads TGTGCCAGCAGTTTATCGAGAGTTCTGGGACCGACCGGGGAGCTGTTTTTT. Translation gives CASSLSRVLGPTGELFF.

This clone came up a few times. The chain employs TRBV5-6 and TRBJ1-1, with D uncertain. The CDR3 has 14 residues. V was cut by 3 bases and J by 0 bases, with 9 bases left in between. Germline CDR1 is SGHDT and CDR2 is YYEEEE. CDR3 bases: TGTGCCAGCAGCTGGTGGACTGTGAACACTGAAGCTTTCTTT. Translating gives CASSWWTVNTEAFF.

Worth noting for this clone: This same CDR3 is encoded by further DNA sequences in the sample. This chain links TRBV6-1 with TRBJ2-7; perhaps TRBD2 as D (5 bases). Germline CDR1 is MNHNS and CDR2 is SASEGT. V lost 1 base and J 7 bases, leaving 14 bases between the germline ends. The CDR3 extends over 14 amino acids. CDR3 residues: CASSEERSKDEQYF. The CDR3 DNA follows: TGTGCCAGCAGTGAAGAGCGGTCCAAGGATGAGCAGTACTTC.

This sequence joins TRBV6-1 and TRBJ2-3; 8 nucleotides match TRBD1. Germline lookup yields CDR1 MNHNS and CDR2 SASEGT. This CDR3 spans 17 amino acids. With 0 bases clipped from V and 2 bases from J, the junction kept 7 bases outside the gene matches. CDR3 sequence (DNA): TGTGCCAGCAGTGAAGCGAAACAGGGGGGATACACAGATACGCAGTATTTT. Its translation is CASSEAKQGGYTDTQYF.

The CDR3 nucleotides are TGTGCCAGCAGCTTAGGTAGCGAATACTACAATGAGCAGTTCTTC. This sequence encodes CASSLGSEYYNEQFF. This chain uses TRBV7-9 with TRBJ2-1; D possibly corresponds to TRBD2 (5 bases). The V and J ends lost 1 base and 3 bases respectively, with 10 bases between them. Germline-derived CDR1 and CDR2 are SEHNR and FQNEAQ (reference sequence). The CDR3 has 15 amino acids.

The chain's CDR3 is CASSVSGLRPGNTIYF. Written as DNA, the CDR3 is TGTGCCAGCAGTGTGTCGGGACTGCGACCCGGAAACACCATATATTTT. V and J are TRBV6-1 and TRBJ1-3, with D possibly being TRBD1 (5 bases). Germline lookup yields CDR1 MNHNS and CDR2 SASEGT. This CDR3 has 16 amino acids. The V end was cut by 4 bases, the J end by 4 bases, with 17 bases between.

In this sample, this clone turned up once. The chain has TRBV10-2 and TRBJ1-5, with D unclear. The CDR3 is made up of 15 amino acids. Trimming took 6 bases from V and 5 from J, leaving 17 bases between them. Per the germline V gene, CDR1 is WSHSY and CDR2 is SAAADI. The CDR3 DNA sequence: TGCGCCAGCAGACTTGGGGTCTACCTTGATCAGCCCCAGCATTTT. It yields the protein CASRLGVYLDQPQHF.

J is TRBJ2-7 and V is TRBV7-6, with D possibly called TRBD1 or TRBD2 (5 bases each). V was cut by 5 bases and J by 4 bases, with 18 bases left in between. CDR1 is SGHVS, CDR2 FNYEAQ, per germline. The CDR3 totals 15 residues. The CDR3 region is CASSPPSQGAYEQYF. CDR3 sequence (DNA): TGTGCCAGCAGCCCCCCAAGCCAGGGAGCGTACGAGCAGTACTTC. Using reference TRBV7-6 and TRBJ2-7 for the parts outside the CDR3, the full variable domain is GAGVSQSPRYKVTKRGQDVALRCDPISGHVSLYWYRQALGQGPEFLTYFNYEAQQDKSGLPNDRFSAERPEGSISTLTIQRTEQRDSAMYRCASSPPSQGAYEQYFGPGTRLTVT.

The chain is built from TRBV9 and TRBJ2-7, with 7 bases that match TRBD2. Germline V gene data show CDR1 as SGDLS and CDR2 as YYNGEE. Trimming cost V 0 bases and J 5 bases; bases outside gene matches: 8. There are 15 residues in the CDR3. The CDR3 loop reads CASSVAGRELDEQYF. CDR3 in DNA: TGTGCCAGCAGCGTAGCTGGGCGGGAGTTAGACGAGCAGTACTTC. The complete variable domain, with remaining parts taken from reference TRBV9 and TRBJ2-7, reads DSGVTQTPKHLITATGQRVTLRCSPRSGDLSVYWYQQSLDQGLQFLIQYYNGEERAKGNILERFSAQQFPDLHSELNLSSLELGDSALYFCASSVAGRELDEQYFGPGTRLTVT.

The V call is TRBV10-1, the J call TRBJ2-2; 11 bases agree with TRBD2. Germline V gives CDR1 WNHNN, CDR2 SYGVQD (reference sequence). This CDR3 region has 14 residues. The V segment lost 4 bases and the J segment 5 bases; nucleotides outside the gene matches: 0. The CDR3 DNA follows: TGCGCCAGCAGTGGGACTAGCGGGACCGGGGAGCTGTTTTTT. Protein product: CASSGTSGTGELFF.

This clone was recorded only once. The chain couples TRBV5-6 to TRBJ2-7, with D tentatively TRBD2 (6 bases). Deletions cut 4 bases from V and 2 bases from J, with 16 bases between. The CDR3 runs to 15 residues. The germline V gene encodes CDR1 SGHDT and CDR2 YYEEEE. The CDR3 sequence: CASSLYGGRPYEQYF. CDR3 DNA sequence: TGTGCCAGCAGCCTATACGGGGGAAGGCCCTACGAGCAGTACTTC.

The V call is TRBV7-9, the J call TRBJ2-3; 13 bases map to TRBD2. Germline CDR1 is SEHNR and CDR2 is FQNEAQ (reference sequence). The CDR3 runs 19 residues. The V and J ends lost 1 base and 6 bases, in that order; junction bases with no gene match: 13. The CDR3 here is CASSLGGPGLAGLRDTQYF. In DNA, the CDR3 is TGTGCCAGCAGCTTAGGGGGGCCGGGACTAGCGGGGCTGCGGGATACGCAGTATTTT.

The chain carries TRBV10-3 and TRBJ1-2; the match to TRBD1 covers 7 bases. V shed 1 base and J 6 bases; nucleotides not matched to a gene: 14. The CDR3 runs 17 residues. Germline loops: CDR1 ENHRY, CDR2 SYGVKD. CDR3 DNA: TGTGCCATCAGTGAGTTCATTACCGGGACAGATGTAAATGGCTACACCTTC. This encodes CAISEFITGTDVNGYTF.

The chain joins TRBV29-1 to TRBJ1-2, with TRBD1 matching over 9 bases. Looked up from germline, CDR1 is SQVTM and CDR2 is ANQGSEA. CDR3 length: 14 amino acids. Germline trimming cut 7 bases from V and 6 bases from J; bases unmatched to any gene: 12. CDR3 in DNA: TGCAGCGCTTATACCGGGACAGGGACAAATGGCTACACCTTC. Its protein product is CSAYTGTGTNGYTF. Full variable domain (remainder filled in from reference TRBV29-1 and TRBJ1-2): SAVISQKPSRDICQRGTSLTIQCQVDSQVTMMFWYRQQPGQSLTLIATANQGSEATYESGFVIDKFPISRPNLTFSTLTVSNMSPEDSSIYLCSAYTGTGTNGYTFGSGTRLTVV.

This chain uses TRBV27 with TRBJ1-4, with TRBD1 identical over 8 bases. The CDR3 sequence is 14 residues long. Germline CDR1 reads MNHEY; CDR2 reads SMNVEV (reference sequence). The trim removed 9 bases at V and 0 bases at J, leaving 3 bases unmatched. CDR3 region: CASAGQATNEKLFF. In DNA form, the CDR3 reads TGTGCCAGTGCGGGACAGGCAACTAATGAAAAACTGTTTTTT. Full variable domain (rest looked up from reference TRBV27 and TRBJ1-4): EAQVTQNPRYLITVTGKKLTVTCSQNMNHEYMSWYRQDPGLGLRQIYYSMNVEVTDKGDVPEGYKVSRKEKRNFPLILESPSPNQTSLYFCASAGQATNEKLFFGSGTQLSVL.

The chain employs TRBV27 and TRBJ2-7; 8 nucleotides match TRBD1. The junction had 7 bases not matched to a gene; V was cut back by 3 bases and J by 3 bases. This CDR3 comprises 15 residues. CDR1 is MNHEY and CDR2 is SMNVEV in the germline V gene (reference sequence). The CDR3 loop reads CASSFLLGQDYEQYF. CDR3 DNA sequence: TGTGCCAGCAGTTTCTTGTTGGGACAGGACTACGAGCAGTACTTC.

A word on this clone: The sample has other DNA sequences that encode this CDR3 too. The rearrangement joins TRBV28 to TRBJ2-7; D may match TRBD1 or TRBD2 (5 bases each). In germline, CDR1 is MDHEN, CDR2 SYDVKM. V was shortened by 3 bases and J by 3 bases, with 12 bases between the two germline ends. CDR3 length equals 14 residues. CDR3 in amino acids: CASSLTGRSYEQYF. The CDR3 DNA reads TGTGCCAGCAGTTTGACGGGACGGAGCTACGAGCAGTACTTC.

The chain recombines TRBV5-6 with TRBJ2-7, with D perhaps given as TRBD1 or TRBD2 (6 bases each). CDR3 length: 14 amino acids. V lost 2 bases, J lost 2 bases, and 11 bases lay in between. CDR1 and CDR2 from the germline V gene are SGHDT and YYEEEE. The CDR3 nucleotides are TGTGCCAGCAGCTTACGGGGGCTCGCCTACGAGCAGTACTTC. This codes for CASSLRGLAYEQYF.

The chain uses TRBV28 and TRBJ2-7; D is uncertain. This CDR3 comprises 13 residues. Trimming removed 6 bases at V and 4 bases at J, with 13 bases between. CDR1 is MDHEN and CDR2 is SYDVKM in the germline V gene. The CDR3 DNA follows: TGTGCCAGCAGATCGACGGACGGATACGAGCAGTACTTC. This codes for CASRSTDGYEQYF.

The rearrangement uses TRBV6-4 and TRBJ2-2; TRBD2 aligns across 10 bases. The CDR3 is 15 residues long. Germline loops: CDR1 MRHNA, CDR2 SNTAGT. V dropped 6 bases and J dropped 5; count of bases not matched to a gene: 6. In DNA form, the CDR3 reads TGTGCCAGCAGAAGCGGGAGGGCCCGTACCGGGGAGCTGTTTTTT. This translates into CASRSGRARTGELFF.

The J gene is TRBJ1-2, the V gene TRBV27; 7 nucleotides align to TRBD1. This CDR3 has 17 amino acids. Germline CDR1 is MNHEY and CDR2 is SMNVEV (reference sequence). V was pared by 5 bases and J by 5 bases, with 17 bases of the junction left unmatched. CDR3 DNA sequence: TGTGCCAGCAGTACCAGACAGGGCGGCCAGGGACTATATGGCTACACCTTC. Protein product: CASSTRQGGQGLYGYTF.

This rearrangement joins TRBV28 to TRBJ2-5, with 9 bases fitting TRBD1. There are 15 residues in the CDR3. Germline loops: CDR1 MDHEN, CDR2 SYDVKM. V was pared by 2 bases and J by 5 bases, with 6 bases of the junction left unmatched. The CDR3 DNA sequence: TGTGCCAGCAGTTTAAGGGACAGGGTGTTGGAGACCCAGTACTTC. Its translation is CASSLRDRVLETQYF.

This chain links TRBV4-3 with TRBJ2-2, with D perhaps being TRBD1 or TRBD2 (5 bases each). Germline lookup yields CDR1 LGHNA and CDR2 YSLEER. V was cut by 0 bases and J by 7 bases, with 9 bases left in between. The length of the CDR3 is 14 residues. The CDR3 spells CASSQEGRVGELFF. The CDR3, as DNA: TGCGCCAGCAGCCAAGAGGGGCGGGTCGGGGAGCTGTTTTTT.

This clone was seen once. The rearrangement uses TRBV5-6 and TRBJ2-1; TRBD2 agrees at 8 bases. Germline V gives CDR1 SGHDT, CDR2 YYEEEE. Trimming removed 4 bases from V and 6 bases from J; junction bases left unmatched: 12. This CDR3 comprises 16 residues. CDR3 nucleotide sequence: TGTGCCAGCAGCCCGTTCGCGGGAGGACTTGGCAATGAGCAGTTCTTC. Its translation is CASSPFAGGLGNEQFF.

This rearrangement joins TRBV9 to TRBJ2-2; TRBD2 aligns across 8 bases. The CDR3 covers 16 residues. V lost 0 bases and J lost 7; bases outside the gene matches: 8. CDR1 is SGDLS and CDR2 is YYNGEE in the germline V gene. CDR3 sequence: CASSVEVAGRGGELFF. CDR3 coding DNA: TGTGCCAGCAGCGTAGAGGTAGCGGGAAGGGGCGGGGAGCTGTTTTTT.

V is TRBV12-5 and J is TRBJ2-7; unclear D gene. The CDR3 extends over 12 amino acids. The germline V gene encodes CDR1 LGHNT and CDR2 FRNRAP. Trimming took 7 bases from V and 2 from J, leaving 9 bases between them. CDR3 residues: CASALGTYEQYF. As DNA, the CDR3 is TGTGCTAGTGCCTTAGGAACCTACGAGCAGTACTTC.

This clone was counted between two and nine times. The V and J genes are TRBV10-3 and TRBJ2-7; no definite D call. The CDR3 contains 11 residues. The ends were cut back, 6 bases at V and 5 bases at J, with 8 bases in the middle. Germline CDR1 ENHRY, CDR2 SYGVKD. The CDR3 DNA follows: TGTGCCATCAGAGAGGCCCACGAGCAGTACTTC. Translating it yields CAIREAHEQYF.